Each of the 3 T cell receptor beta chains below was sequenced from the same sample in a study of blood T cell repertoires in COVID-19. Produced via immunoSEQ multiplex PCR; TCRdb's table is partial and in-frame only. In the table there are roughly 380,000 clones, approximately 84% of which are singletons. The sequencing input was PBMCs or T cells enriched from blood (not recorded which). The origin of the receptors is a woman in her twenties or thirties who had recovered from COVID-19.

The chain employs TRBV27 and TRBJ1-5, with no clear D. Germline values: CDR1 MNHEY, CDR2 SMNVEV (reference sequence). Trimming left V 5 bases short and J 7 bases short, with 9 bases between. The CDR3 has 12 amino acids. The DNA of the CDR3 is TGTGCCAGCAGTCAGATGGGCCAGCCCCAGCATTTT. It specifies CASSQMGQPQHF.

The CDR3 bases are TGCAGTGTCAGGGGACGTGAAAAACTGTTTTTT. It is translated as CSVRGREKLFF. V usage is TRBV20-1 and J usage is TRBJ1-4, with D possibly being TRBD1 (6 bases). Trimming took off 7 bases at V and 7 bases at J, with 10 bases between the two ends. Germline CDR1 reads DFQATT; CDR2 reads SNEGSKA (reference sequence). The CDR3 loop spans 11 amino acids.

This rearrangement joins TRBV19 to TRBJ2-7, with 7 bases lining up with TRBD1. The CDR3 has 13 residues. V lost 8 bases and J lost 2; bases outside the gene matches: 6. Germline assignment: CDR1 LNHDA and CDR2 SQIVND (reference sequence). The CDR3 DNA reads as TGTGCCAGTTCACCGGGACAGACCTACGAGCAGTACTTC. This translates into CASSPGQTYEQYF.